The 26 T cell receptor beta chains below all came from one sample that was sequenced in a study of blood T cell repertoires in COVID-19. Only in-frame clones appear in the TCRdb table, and some are missing; sequencing was by immunoSEQ multiplex PCR. The repertoire includes around 190,000 clones, 70% to 90% of them detected once, and less than 5.5% sits in the top ten. The source material was peripheral blood. These TCRs come from a woman older than 75 with acute or convalescent COVID-19.

The chain combines TRBV28 with TRBJ1-3, with 7 bases matching TRBD1. The CDR3 is 14 amino acids. CDR1 and CDR2 from the germline V gene are MDHEN and SYDVKM. V shed 6 bases, J shed 4 bases, and the junction held 6 bases outside the gene matches. CDR3: CASRPTGRGNTIYF. The CDR3 DNA reads TGTGCCAGCAGGCCGACAGGGCGGGGAAACACCATATATTTT.

This clone showed up just a few times. The rearrangement joins TRBV3-1 (or the pseudogene TRBV3-2) to TRBJ2-1; the D gene is possibly TRBD2 (5 bases). CDR1 LGHDT and CDR2 YNNKEL come from the germline V gene (reference sequence). V lost 4 bases to trimming and J lost 9 bases, with 10 bases between them. CDR3 length equals 12 residues. In DNA, the CDR3 is TGTGCCAGCAGCCCCTCCCGGGGTGAGCAGTTCTTC. This sequence encodes CASSPSRGEQFF.

The chain combines TRBV11-2 with TRBJ1-4; D is unclear. The germline V gene has CDR1 SGHAT and CDR2 FQNNGV. The CDR3 has 12 residues. V was shortened by 5 bases and J by 4 bases, with 5 bases between the two germline ends. DNA of the CDR3: TGTGCCAGCAGCCTCGTTAATGAAAAACTGTTTTTT. It codes for CASSLVNEKLFF.

The chain recombines TRBV19 with TRBJ2-5, with 7 bases matching TRBD1. The CDR3 is made up of 17 amino acids. V lost 4 bases to trimming and J lost 2 bases; unmatched junction nucleotides: 13. Per the germline V gene, CDR1 is LNHDA and CDR2 is SQIVND (reference sequence). Written as DNA, the CDR3 is TGTGCCAGTAGTAATGGCCACCGTCGGGACAGACAAGAGACCCAGTACTTC. This translates into CASSNGHRRDRQETQYF.

This chain joins TRBV6-6 and TRBJ2-2; the match to TRBD2 covers 8 bases. This CDR3 is built from 16 residues. Germline CDR1 and CDR2: MNHNY and SVGAGI (reference sequence). Unmatched junction bases numbered 7, after V lost 5 bases and J lost 2 bases. CDR3 sequence (DNA): TGTGCCAGCAGTATCACGCGGGAGGCTAACACCGGGGAGCTGTTTTTT. Encoded protein: CASSITREANTGELFF.

This chain connects TRBV18 to TRBJ1-2; no reliable D call. CDR3 length: 13 residues. The germline gives CDR1 KGHSH, CDR2 LQKENI. The V and J ends lost 0 bases and 14 bases respectively, with 16 bases between them. The CDR3 sequence: CASSPPSLRARTF. Written as DNA, the CDR3 is TGTGCCAGCTCACCACCTAGTTTGAGGGCTAGAACCTTC.

V and J are TRBV5-8 and TRBJ1-4; 7 bases align to TRBD1. The CDR3 loop spans 14 amino acids. In germline, CDR1 is SGHTS, CDR2 YDEGEE. J gave up 7 bases and V 1 base, and 4 bases lay outside the gene matches. CDR3 region: CASSLRQGGEKLFF. DNA of the CDR3: TGTGCCAGCAGCTTGCGACAGGGCGGTGAAAAACTGTTTTTT.

This clone was seen only once. This chain uses TRBV5-4 with TRBJ1-1; weak D call: TRBD1 (6 bases). Germline CDR1 and CDR2: SGHNT and YYREEE (reference sequence). V was shortened by 0 bases and J by 2 bases, with 14 bases between the two germline ends. This CDR3 spans 16 amino acids. Here the CDR3 reads CASSLGYGQINTEAFF. In DNA, the CDR3 is TGTGCCAGCAGCTTGGGTTATGGACAGATAAACACTGAAGCTTTCTTT. Full variable domain (missing parts from reference TRBV5-4 and TRBJ1-1): ETGVTQSPTHLIKTRGQQVTLRCSSQSGHNTVSWYQQALGQGPQFIFQYYREEENGRGNFPPRFSGLQFPNYSSELNVNALELDDSALYLCASSLGYGQINTEAFFGQGTRLTVV.

The V and J genes are TRBV27 and TRBJ1-1, with D perhaps TRBD1 (6 bases). The germline CDR1 and CDR2 sequences are MNHEY and SMNVEV (reference sequence). The CDR3 is 14 amino acids. The ends were cut back, 2 bases at V and 1 base at J, with 8 bases in the middle. CDR3 bases: TGTGCCAGCAGTTTAGTGGGGGCGAACACTGAAGCTTTCTTT. This gives the protein CASSLVGANTEAFF.

The V call is TRBV9, the J call TRBJ2-5; D possibly corresponds to TRBD2 (5 bases). Trimming cost V 1 base and J 3 bases, with 7 bases left between them. The CDR3 totals 13 residues. Per germline, CDR1 SGDLS and CDR2 YYNGEE. CDR3 loop: CASSVSGEETQYF. CDR3 in DNA: TGTGCCAGCAGCGTAAGCGGCGAAGAGACCCAGTACTTC. The full variable domain, with the rest looked up from reference TRBV9 and TRBJ2-5, is DSGVTQTPKHLITATGQRVTLRCSPRSGDLSVYWYQQSLDQGLQFLIQYYNGEERAKGNILERFSAQQFPDLHSELNLSSLELGDSALYFCASSVSGEETQYFGPGTRLLVL.

CDR3 bases: TGTGCCAGCAGCCAAGGCAGGGGGGCTAATGAAAAACTGTTTTTT. The encoded protein is CASSQGRGANEKLFF. The rearrangement uses TRBV3-1 (or the pseudogene TRBV3-2) and TRBJ1-4; 7 nucleotides line up with TRBD1. Germline trimming cut 1 base from V and 3 bases from J; bases unmatched to any gene: 2. Germline V gene sequence: CDR1 LGHDT, CDR2 YNNKEL (reference sequence). This CDR3 spans 15 amino acids.

CDR3 bases: TGTGCCAGCAGCGTAAGTGGCACATCCAGCTATGGCTACACCTTC. Translated: CASSVSGTSSYGYTF. This sequence joins TRBV9 and TRBJ1-2; unclear D gene. The CDR3 has 15 amino acids. Germline assignment: CDR1 SGDLS and CDR2 YYNGEE. V shed 1 base and J shed 4 bases, with 14 bases lying between them.

This clone was seen a few times. This sequence joins TRBV7-2 and TRBJ1-5; the D gene is possibly TRBD1 (6 bases). CDR1 and CDR2 (germline): SGHTA, FQGNSA. The V end was cut by 2 bases, the J end by 6 bases, with 8 bases between. CDR3 length equals 13 residues. This CDR3 is CASSLTGTQPQHF. CDR3 sequence (DNA): TGTGCCAGCAGCTTAACAGGGACTCAGCCCCAGCATTTT.

V gene TRBV5-8 combines with J gene TRBJ2-1; TRBD2 matches 11 bases. This CDR3 is built from 17 residues. The trim removed 4 bases at V and 5 bases at J, leaving 11 bases unmatched. CDR1 SGHTS and CDR2 YDEGEE come from the germline V gene. The CDR3 is CASSPHGGLAANNEQFF. In nucleotides, the CDR3 is TGTGCCAGCAGCCCACACGGGGGACTAGCGGCGAACAATGAGCAGTTCTTC.

This clone has just one count. V usage is TRBV6-2 or TRBV6-3 and J usage is TRBJ2-1; 11 bases line up with TRBD2. Germline V gene data show CDR1 as MNHEY and CDR2 as SVGEGT. The V and J ends lost 2 bases and 9 bases, in that order; junction bases with no gene match: 9. The CDR3 is made up of 16 amino acids. The DNA of the CDR3 is TGTGCCAGCAGTTACGAACTAGCGGGAGTGCAAGGTGAGCAGTTCTTC. It yields the protein CASSYELAGVQGEQFF.

The V call is TRBV4-1, the J call TRBJ2-7; 10 nucleotides align to TRBD2. Germline loops: CDR1 MGHRA, CDR2 YSYEKL. There are 18 residues in the CDR3. After removal of 0 bases from V and 3 bases from J, the junction contained 11 bases not matched to a gene. The CDR3 DNA sequence: TGCGCCAGCAGCCAAGATCCTCCCTCTAGCGGGAGCCTCTACGAGCAGTACTTC. It encodes CASSQDPPSSGSLYEQYF.

The genes are TRBV7-6 and TRBJ2-2; D ambiguous. Per the germline V gene, CDR1 is SGHVS and CDR2 is FNYEAQ. Trimming removed 2 bases from V and 1 base from J, with 8 bases in between. CDR3 length: 15 amino acids. The CDR3 reads CASSLNSGNTGELFF. In DNA form, the CDR3 reads TGTGCCAGCAGCTTAAATTCAGGGAACACCGGGGAGCTGTTTTTT.

This chain uses TRBV18 with TRBJ1-5; the match to TRBD1 covers 8 bases. The J segment lost 7 bases and the V segment lost 3 bases, leaving 8 bases of the junction unmatched. CDR1 KGHSH and CDR2 LQKENI come from the germline V gene. CDR3 length equals 15 residues. CDR3 amino acids: CASSPAPGGWQPQHF. The CDR3 bases are TGTGCCAGCTCACCTGCCCCAGGGGGCTGGCAGCCCCAGCATTTT.

This chain joins TRBV5-4 and TRBJ2-2; D gene unclear. CDR3 size: 14 residues. The germline V gene has CDR1 SGHNT and CDR2 YYREEE (reference sequence). V was shortened by 3 bases and J by 0 bases, with 6 bases between the two germline ends. CDR3 DNA: TGTGCCAGCAGCTCGGTCTCGAACACCGGGGAGCTGTTTTTT. Translation gives CASSSVSNTGELFF.

The DNA for the CDR3 is TGCGCCAGCAGAATCGACAGGGCGCCAATGAACACTGAAGCTTTCTTT. This encodes CASRIDRAPMNTEAFF. The chain employs TRBV5-1 and TRBJ1-1; 7 bases align to TRBD1. V shed 5 bases and J 0 bases; nucleotides not matched to a gene: 10. There are 16 residues in the CDR3. The V gene's germline CDR1 is SGHRS and CDR2 YFSETQ.

The chain couples TRBV24-1 to TRBJ1-2; 8 positions match TRBD1. The CDR3 sequence is 14 residues long. CDR1 is KGHDR, CDR2 SFDVKD, per germline. V shed 2 bases, J shed 8 bases, and the junction held 6 bases outside the gene matches. This CDR3 reads CATSDSGQVSGYTF. The CDR3 DNA is TGTGCCACCAGTGATTCGGGACAGGTCTCGGGCTACACCTTC.

This clone was seen repeatedly, ten times or more. V gene TRBV7-8 combines with J gene TRBJ2-5, with D uncertain. Germline assignment: CDR1 SGHVS and CDR2 FQNEAQ. V was shortened by 5 bases and J by 3 bases, with 10 bases between the two germline ends. This CDR3 is built from 13 residues. CDR3 coding DNA: TGTGCCAGCAGCCCCCCGGTAGAAGAGACCCAGTACTTC. Translated, it gives CASSPPVEETQYF. Looking up the rest from reference TRBV7-8 and TRBJ2-5 gives the full variable domain: GAGVSQSPRYKVAKRGQDVALRCDPISGHVSLFWYQQALGQGPEFLTYFQNEAQLDKSGLPSDRFFAERPEGSVSTLKIQRTQQEDSAVYLCASSPPVEETQYFGPGTRLLVL.

The chain couples TRBV7-9 to TRBJ1-1; TRBD1 aligns across 8 bases. The CDR3 spans 15 residues. V lost 2 bases and J lost 1; bases outside the gene matches: 3. Germline CDR1 reads SEHNR; CDR2 reads FQNEAQ (reference sequence). CDR3 amino acids: CASSLRQGSNTEAFF. The CDR3 DNA reads TGTGCCAGCAGCTTAAGACAGGGGTCGAACACTGAAGCTTTCTTT.

The chain couples TRBV6-2 or TRBV6-3 to TRBJ1-4; the D is unclear. The CDR3 has 12 residues. The germline V gene encodes CDR1 MNHEY and CDR2 SVGEGT. Trimming shortened V by 5 bases and J by 8 bases, and 9 bases separated the two germline ends. The CDR3 coding sequence is TGTGCCAGCAGTGTCGCGCGAGAAAAACTGTTTTTT. Translated: CASSVAREKLFF.

This clone was detected ten times or more. The chain uses TRBV29-1 and TRBJ1-1; TRBD1 might be the D (5 bases). The germline gives CDR1 SQVTM, CDR2 ANQGSEA. V was trimmed by 7 bases and J by 11 bases, leaving 23 bases between them. The CDR3 spans 13 residues. The CDR3 coding sequence is TGCAGCGCCCAGGGACGGACCTCGGGGGAGGCTTTCTTT. Translated: CSAQGRTSGEAFF.

J is TRBJ1-1 and V is TRBV5-1, with 9 bases aligning to TRBD1. After removal of 4 bases from V and 6 bases from J, the junction contained 13 bases not matched to a gene. The CDR3 runs to 16 residues. Germline V gene data show CDR1 as SGHRS and CDR2 as YFSETQ. The CDR3 DNA sequence: TGCGCCAGCAGCCGGCCCCCCGGGACAGGGCGGTCTGAAGCTTTCTTT. It specifies CASSRPPGTGRSEAFF.